A single T cell receptor beta chain is shown here with its context. Germline CDR1 reads SGHTS; CDR2 reads YDEGEE. The CDR3 spans 15 residues. V was cut by 4 bases and J by 1 base, with 13 bases left in between. This sample stems from a study of blood T cell repertoires in COVID-19. The data were produced by immunoSEQ multiplex PCR, yet TCRdb's version contains in-frame clones alone and is incomplete. This table holds fewer than 400,000 clones, around 86% found once. Sequenced input: PBMCs or T cells enriched from blood (not recorded which). The origin of this receptor is a man aged 30 to 45 who had recovered from COVID-19. This rearrangement joins TRBV5-8 to TRBJ2-3; possibly TRBD2 for D (6 bases). CDR3: CASSPAGSGTDTQYF. In DNA form, the CDR3 reads TGTGCCAGCAGCCCGGCGGGGTCGGGCACAGATACGCAGTATTTT.